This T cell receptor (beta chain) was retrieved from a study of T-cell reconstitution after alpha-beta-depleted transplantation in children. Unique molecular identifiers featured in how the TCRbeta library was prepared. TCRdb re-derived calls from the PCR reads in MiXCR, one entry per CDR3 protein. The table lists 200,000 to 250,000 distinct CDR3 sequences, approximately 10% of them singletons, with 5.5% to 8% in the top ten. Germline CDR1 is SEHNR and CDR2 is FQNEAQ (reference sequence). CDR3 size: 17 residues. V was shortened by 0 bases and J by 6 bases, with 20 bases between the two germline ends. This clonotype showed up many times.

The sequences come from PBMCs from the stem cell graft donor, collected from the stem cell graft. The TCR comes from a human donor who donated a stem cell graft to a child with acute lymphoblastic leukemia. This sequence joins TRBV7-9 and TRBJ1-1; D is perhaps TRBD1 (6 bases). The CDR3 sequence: CASSLALGLAGEPEAFF. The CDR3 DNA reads TGTGCCAGCAGCTTAGCTCTGGGGTTAGCAGGGGAGCCTGAAGCTTTCTTT.